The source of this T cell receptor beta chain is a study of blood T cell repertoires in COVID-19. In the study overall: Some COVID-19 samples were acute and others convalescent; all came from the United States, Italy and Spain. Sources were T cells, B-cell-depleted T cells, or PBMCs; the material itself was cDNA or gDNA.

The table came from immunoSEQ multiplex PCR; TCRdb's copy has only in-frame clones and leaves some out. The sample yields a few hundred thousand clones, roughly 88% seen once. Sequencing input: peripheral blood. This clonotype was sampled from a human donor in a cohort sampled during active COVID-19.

CDR3 nucleotide sequence: TGTGCCAGCTCACCATTAGGGACAGCTCAGAGCTCTGGAAACACCATATATTTT. It encodes CASSPLGTAQSSGNTIYF. V gene TRBV18 combines with J gene TRBJ1-3; 7 nucleotides match TRBD1. CDR3 length equals 18 residues. V shed 2 bases, J shed 0 bases, and the junction held 10 bases outside the gene matches. Germline V gene sequence: CDR1 KGHSH, CDR2 LQKENI.